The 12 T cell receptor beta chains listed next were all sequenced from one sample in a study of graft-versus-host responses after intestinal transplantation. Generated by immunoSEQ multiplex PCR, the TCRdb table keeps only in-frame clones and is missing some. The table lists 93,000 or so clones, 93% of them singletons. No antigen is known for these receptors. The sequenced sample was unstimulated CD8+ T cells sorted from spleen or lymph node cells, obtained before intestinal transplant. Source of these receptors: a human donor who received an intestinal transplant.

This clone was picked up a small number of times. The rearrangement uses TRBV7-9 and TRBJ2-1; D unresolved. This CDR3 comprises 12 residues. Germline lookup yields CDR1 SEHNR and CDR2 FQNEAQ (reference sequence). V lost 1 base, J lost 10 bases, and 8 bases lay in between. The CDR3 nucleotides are TGTGCCAGCAGCTTAGAGTCATCGGAGCAGTTCTTC. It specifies CASSLESSEQFF.

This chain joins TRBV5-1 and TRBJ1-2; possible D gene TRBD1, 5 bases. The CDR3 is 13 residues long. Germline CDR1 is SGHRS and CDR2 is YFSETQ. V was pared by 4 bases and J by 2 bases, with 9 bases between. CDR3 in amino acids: CASSPGQNYGYTF. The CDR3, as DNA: TGCGCCAGCAGCCCCGGACAAAACTATGGCTACACCTTC.

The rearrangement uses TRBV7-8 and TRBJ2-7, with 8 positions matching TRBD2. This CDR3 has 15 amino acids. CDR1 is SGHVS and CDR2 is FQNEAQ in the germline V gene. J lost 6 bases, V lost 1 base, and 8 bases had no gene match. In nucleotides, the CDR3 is TGTGCCAGCAGCTTAGAGGGTAGCGGGGACTGCGAGCAGTACTTC. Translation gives CASSLEGSGDCEQYF.

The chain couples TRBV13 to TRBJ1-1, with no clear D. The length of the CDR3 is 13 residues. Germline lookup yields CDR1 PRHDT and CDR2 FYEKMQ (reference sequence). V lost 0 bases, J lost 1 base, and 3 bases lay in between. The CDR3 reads CASSLGGNTEAFF. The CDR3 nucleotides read TGTGCCAGCAGCTTAGGGGGGAACACTGAAGCTTTCTTT.

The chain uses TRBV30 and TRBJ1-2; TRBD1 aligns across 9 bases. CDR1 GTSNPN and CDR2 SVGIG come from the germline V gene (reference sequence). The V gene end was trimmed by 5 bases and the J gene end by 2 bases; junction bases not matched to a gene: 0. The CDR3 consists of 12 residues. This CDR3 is CAWGTGNYGYTF. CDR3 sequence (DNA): TGTGCCTGGGGGACAGGGAACTATGGCTACACCTTC.

CDR3 nucleotide sequence: TGTGCCAGCAGCGAAAACAGGGTGGACAATTCACCCCTCCACTTT. Translated, it gives CASSENRVDNSPLHF. This chain connects TRBV6-1 to TRBJ1-6, with D perhaps TRBD1 (6 bases). The CDR3 loop spans 15 amino acids. Trimming took 6 bases from V and 7 from J, leaving 16 bases between them. Germline values: CDR1 MNHNS, CDR2 SASEGT.

The CDR3 DNA follows: TGTGCCAGCAGCTCTCTCGGGCAGGACGAAAAACTGTTTTTT. It specifies CASSSLGQDEKLFF. The chain is built from TRBV13 and TRBJ1-4; D gene ambiguous. Between the trimmed V and J ends, which lost 4 bases and 8 bases, there was a span of 14 bases. Germline CDR1 reads PRHDT; CDR2 reads FYEKMQ (reference sequence). The CDR3 is 14 amino acids.

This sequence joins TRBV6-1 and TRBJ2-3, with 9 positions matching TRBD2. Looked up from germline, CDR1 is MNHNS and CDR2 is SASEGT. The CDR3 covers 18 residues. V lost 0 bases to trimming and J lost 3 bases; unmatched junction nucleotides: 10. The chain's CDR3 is CASSEAIPLAGVTDTQYF. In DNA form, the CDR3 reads TGTGCCAGCAGTGAAGCCATACCCTTAGCGGGGGTAACAGATACGCAGTATTTT.

CDR3 sequence: CATSPAGEAYEQYF. The DNA of the CDR3 is TGTGCCACATCCCCAGCAGGGGAAGCCTACGAGCAGTACTTC. This sequence joins TRBV6-1 and TRBJ2-7, with D maybe TRBD1 (6 bases). This CDR3 has 14 amino acids. Trimming pared 10 bases from V and 2 bases from J, leaving 18 bases between. Germline V gives CDR1 MNHNS, CDR2 SASEGT.

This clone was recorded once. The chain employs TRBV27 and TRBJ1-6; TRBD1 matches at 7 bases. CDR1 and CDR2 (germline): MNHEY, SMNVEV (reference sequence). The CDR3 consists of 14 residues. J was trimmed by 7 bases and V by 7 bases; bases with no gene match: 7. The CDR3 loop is CASKGDSLNSPLHF. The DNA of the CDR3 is TGTGCCAGCAAGGGGGACAGCCTGAATTCACCCCTCCACTTT.

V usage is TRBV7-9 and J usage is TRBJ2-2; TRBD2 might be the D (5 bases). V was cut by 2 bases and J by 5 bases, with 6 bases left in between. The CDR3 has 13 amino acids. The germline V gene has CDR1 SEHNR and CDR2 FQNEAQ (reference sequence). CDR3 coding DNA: TGTGCCAGCAGCTTACCGGGGACCGGGGAGCTGTTTTTT. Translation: CASSLPGTGELFF. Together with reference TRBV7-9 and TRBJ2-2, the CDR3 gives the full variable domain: DTGVSQNPRHKITKRGQNVTFRCDPISEHNRLYWYRQTLGQGPEFLTYFQNEAQLEKSRLLSDRFSAERPKGSFSTLEIQRTEQGDSAMYLCASSLPGTGELFFGEGSRLTVL.

CDR3 residues: CASSPQDRGFTEAFF. CDR3 DNA sequence: TGTGCCAGCAGCCCCCAAGACAGGGGGTTCACTGAAGCTTTCTTT. The V call is TRBV7-3, the J call TRBJ1-1; 9 nucleotides agree with TRBD1. This CDR3 is built from 15 residues. V dropped 5 bases and J dropped 4; count of bases not matched to a gene: 8. The V gene's germline CDR1 is SGHTA and CDR2 FQGTGA. Looking up the rest from reference TRBV7-3 and TRBJ1-1 gives the full variable domain: GAGVSQTPSNKVTEKGKYVELRCDPISGHTALYWYRQSLGQGPEFLIYFQGTGAADDSGLPNDRFFAVRPEGSVSTLKIQRTERGDSAVYLCASSPQDRGFTEAFFGQGTRLTVV.